The 18 T cell receptor beta chains reported below all come from one sample, sequenced in a study of T cell changes during pregnancy in multiple sclerosis (dated by TCRdb to 2018 to 2020). Receptor libraries were prepared by the immunoSEQ multiplex PCR assay. As stored in TCRdb, this immuneACCESS dataset retains in-frame rearrangements with V and J assigned. A fraction of the clones does not appear; measured against another copy, unresolved V genes explain less than half of the discrepancy, and the remainder lacks a known reason. The sample table holds under 80,000 clones, of which just over 90% were seen once. Around 0.5% of the sample is held by the ten biggest clonotypes. The sequencing used CD4+ T cells from peripheral blood mononuclear cells, collected in the second trimester of pregnancy. The receptors were sampled from a female donor with multiple sclerosis, enrolled in a pregnancy study.

The rearrangement joins TRBV5-1 to TRBJ2-1; tentatively, D is TRBD2 (6 bases). Germline V lookup: CDR1 SGHRS, CDR2 YFSETQ. V was cut by 0 bases and J by 4 bases, with 11 bases left in between. The CDR3 contains 15 residues. The CDR3 reads CASSLEGGVYNEQFF. The CDR3 DNA follows: TGCGCCAGCAGCTTGGAGGGCGGGGTATACAATGAGCAGTTCTTC.

The V call is TRBV21-1, the J call TRBJ2-7; TRBD2, as called in the table, went unchecked against the DNA. TRBV21-1 represents a pseudogene. CDR3 length equals 16 residues. The CDR3 is CASSNGEGRLADEQYF. CDR3 sequence (DNA): TGTGCCAGCAGCAACGGGGAGGGAAGGCTGGCCGACGAGCAGTACTTC.

The chain couples TRBV21-1 to TRBJ2-3; TRBD1 is taken as the D call from the table, unchecked against the DNA. TRBV21-1 is a documented pseudogene. The CDR3 is 18 amino acids. The CDR3 sequence is CASSRFWRGPNGTDTQYF. The CDR3, as DNA: TGTGCCAGCAGCAGGTTCTGGAGGGGGCCAAACGGCACAGATACGCAGTATTTT.

This clone appeared a few times. The chain is built from TRBV23-1 and TRBJ1-6, with 7 bases identical to TRBD1. TRBV23-1 is marked as an open reading frame, function uncertain. The V gene end was trimmed by 2 bases and the J gene end by 5 bases; junction bases not matched to a gene: 9. The CDR3 is 17 residues long. CDR3 region: CASSQPDRAEDNSPLHF. In DNA form, the CDR3 reads TGCGCCAGCAGTCAACCCGACAGGGCCGAAGATAATTCACCCCTCCACTTT.

V usage is TRBV9 and J usage is TRBJ1-3; 7 bases are a match to TRBD1. V shed 3 bases and J 10 bases; nucleotides not matched to a gene: 1. Germline V gene sequence: CDR1 SGDLS, CDR2 YYNGEE. The CDR3 totals 11 residues. CDR3 residues: CASSGQGTIYF. Here the CDR3 DNA reads TGTGCCAGCAGCGGACAGGGTACCATATATTTT.

CDR3 loop: CASSELQKSEKLFF. DNA of the CDR3: TGTGCCAGCAGTGAACTGCAAAAGAGTGAAAAACTGTTTTTT. The chain has TRBV6-1 and TRBJ1-4; D unclear. V lost 2 bases, J lost 7 bases, and 11 bases lay in between. The CDR3 runs to 14 residues. The germline V gene encodes CDR1 MNHNS and CDR2 SASEGT.

This chain connects TRBV19 to TRBJ1-2; a possible D gene is TRBD1 (6 bases). The CDR3 covers 14 residues. Trimming took 3 bases from V and 4 from J, leaving 12 bases between them. Germline CDR1 LNHDA, CDR2 SQIVND (reference sequence). The CDR3 sequence: CASSIGRGSYGYTF. The CDR3 coding sequence is TGTGCCAGTAGTATTGGCAGGGGTTCCTATGGCTACACCTTC.

This rearrangement joins TRBV4-1 to TRBJ1-3, with D perhaps TRBD1 (6 bases). V lost 1 base and J lost 0, with 7 bases in between. The germline V gene encodes CDR1 MGHRA and CDR2 YSYEKL. The CDR3 is made up of 15 amino acids. CDR3 amino acids: CASSQGGGSGNTIYF. CDR3 coding DNA: TGCGCCAGCAGCCAAGGAGGGGGCTCTGGAAACACCATATATTTT.

The CDR3 here is CASSLVGRGRPGELFF. CDR3 coding DNA: TGTGCCAGCAGCTTAGTGGGCAGGGGGCGCCCCGGGGAGCTGTTTTTT. This sequence joins TRBV11-2 and TRBJ2-2; 8 bases map to TRBD1. The CDR3 contains 16 residues. The germline gives CDR1 SGHAT, CDR2 FQNNGV. V lost 1 base to trimming and J lost 6 bases; unmatched junction nucleotides: 7.

V and J are TRBV2 and TRBJ2-3; 10 bases fit TRBD2. V gave up 6 bases and J gave up 3 bases; unmatched junction bases: 9. The CDR3 sequence is 16 residues long. Germline CDR1 and CDR2: SNHLY and FYNNEI. This CDR3 is CASRRTSGRGTDTQYF. The CDR3 DNA reads TGTGCCAGCAGGAGGACTAGCGGCAGGGGGACAGATACGCAGTATTTT. Looking up the rest from reference TRBV2 and TRBJ2-3 gives the full variable domain: EPEVTQTPSHQVTQMGQEVILRCVPISNHLYFYWYRQILGQKVEFLVSFYNNEISEKSEIFDDQFSVERPDGSNFTLKIRSTKLEDSAMYFCASRRTSGRGTDTQYFGPGTRLTVL.

The V call is TRBV5-1, the J call TRBJ2-2; the D gene is possibly TRBD2 (6 bases). V was shortened by 3 bases and J by 7 bases, with 13 bases between the two germline ends. The CDR3 consists of 14 residues. CDR1 and CDR2 (germline): SGHRS, YFSETQ. The CDR3: CASSSFREVGELFF. In DNA form, the CDR3 reads TGCGCCAGCAGCTCATTCAGGGAGGTCGGGGAGCTGTTTTTT.

The CDR3 is CSVESTHFSYNEQFF. The CDR3 nucleotides read TGCAGCGTTGAATCTACTCATTTCTCCTACAATGAGCAGTTCTTC. V usage is TRBV29-1 and J usage is TRBJ2-1; D not resolved. V was shortened by 2 bases and J by 0 bases, with 11 bases between the two germline ends. The CDR3 sequence is 15 residues long. CDR1 is SQVTM and CDR2 is ANQGSEA in the germline V gene.

V gene TRBV2 combines with J gene TRBJ1-5; a weak D match, TRBD1 (5 bases). The germline CDR1 and CDR2 sequences are SNHLY and FYNNEI. V lost 6 bases and J 4 bases, leaving 16 bases between the germline ends. The CDR3 totals 15 residues. The CDR3 DNA reads TGTGCCAGCAGGGTCGGGGGATTTCAGAATCAGCCCCAGCATTTT. Protein product: CASRVGGFQNQPQHF.

The CDR3 sequence: CASGTRDRGHEQYF. The CDR3 DNA sequence: TGTGCCAGTGGGACCCGGGACAGGGGCCACGAGCAGTACTTC. This sequence joins TRBV7-9 and TRBJ2-7; 10 bases match TRBD1. The CDR3 runs 14 residues. Germline V lookup: CDR1 SEHNR, CDR2 FQNEAQ (reference sequence). V dropped 9 bases and J dropped 5; count of bases not matched to a gene: 10.

The gene calls are TRBV10-2 and TRBJ2-2, with 8 positions matching TRBD1. The CDR3 spans 17 residues. After removal of 6 bases from V and 5 bases from J, the junction contained 14 bases not matched to a gene. In germline, CDR1 is WSHSY, CDR2 SAAADI. CDR3 sequence (DNA): TGCGCCAGCAGCGACCCCGACAGGGGAGGATGGACCGGGGAGCTGTTTTTT. The encoded protein is CASSDPDRGGWTGELFF.

CDR3 coding DNA: TGTGCCAGCAGCTTCCCCGTTTCCGGGACTAGCGGGAGTCGCAATGAGCAGTTCTTC. It is translated as CASSFPVSGTSGSRNEQFF. The chain has TRBV11-2 and TRBJ2-1; 14 nucleotides line up with TRBD2. From germline, CDR1 is SGHAT and CDR2 FQNNGV. V shed 3 bases and J 6 bases; nucleotides not matched to a gene: 13. This CDR3 is built from 19 residues.

This clone was found once. The chain joins TRBV2 to TRBJ2-1, with a possible D match to TRBD1 (8 bases). This CDR3 has 16 residues. The germline V and J ends were trimmed by 3 bases and 4 bases, with 16 bases remaining between them. Germline V CDR1 and CDR2: SNHLY, FYNNEI. The chain's CDR3 is CASSDFGQGLYNEQFF. The CDR3 DNA reads TGTGCCAGCAGTGATTTTGGACAGGGACTATACAATGAGCAGTTCTTC.

The gene calls are TRBV5-1 and TRBJ1-1, with 8 bases aligning to TRBD1. Germline assignment: CDR1 SGHRS and CDR2 YFSETQ. The CDR3 length is 15 residues. V shed 0 bases and J 1 base; nucleotides not matched to a gene: 2. CDR3 nucleotide sequence: TGCGCCAGCAGCTTGGTAGGACAGGGGAACACTGAAGCTTTCTTT. Translating gives CASSLVGQGNTEAFF.